The T cell receptor beta chain described here comes from a study of CXCR3-negative and CXCR3-positive naive CD8 T cells. 5' RACE with UMI labels generated the TRB cDNA libraries. TCRdb reanalyzed the 5' RACE reads and collapses them to one entry per CDR3 protein, without DNA. The specimen's table records fewer than 60,000 distinct CDR3 sequences. CDR1 is SQVTM and CDR2 is ANQGSEA in the germline V gene. The CDR3 has 15 amino acids. The sequenced sample consisted of memory CD8+ T cells from blood. This TCR was recovered from a human donor in good health. Some clones in this sample may be carry-over from other donors' samples. The chain employs TRBV29-1 and TRBJ2-3; TCRdb's assignment of TRBD2 cannot be checked, as there is no DNA. The CDR3 loop reads CSVDGSGPVSDTQYF.